The 2 T cell receptor beta chains reported below all come from one sample, sequenced in a study of post-analysis software for immune sequencing data. Study outcomes and limitations: When patients were compared with controls, five TRBV segments were more frequent, TRBV5-6, TRBV5-1 and TRBV20-1 among them.

Unique molecular identifiers were carried by the TCR beta cDNA libraries. A single record per CDR3 protein comes from TCRdb applying MiXCR to the PCR reads. This sample has about 540,000 distinct CDR3 sequences, with roughly 34% found just once. These receptors' antigens are unknown. The sample consisted of blood. The receptors were sampled from a girl aged 2 to 17 with multiple sclerosis.

As regards this clonotype: The junction departs from the called germline gene at one end, perhaps through a read error. The genes are TRBV11-2 and TRBJ2-7; 9 bases line up with TRBD2. The J call may be mistaken, given a closer DNA end match to TRBJ2-5. Germline lookup yields CDR1 SGHAT and CDR2 FQNNGV. The CDR3 sequence is 18 residues long. The DNA of the CDR3 is TGTGCCAGTAGCTTGAGGGGCCGGCTAGCGGGGTTCGAGGAGACCCAGTACTTC. Protein product: CASSLRGRLAGFEETQYF.

CDR3 coding DNA: TGTGCCAGCAGTTTAAGGGAGCACTATGGCTACACCTTC. Its protein product is CASSLREHYGYTF. V and J are TRBV27 and TRBJ1-2, with D hard to call. V was pared by 2 bases and J by 3 bases, with 7 bases between. The CDR3 is 13 residues long. The germline CDR1 and CDR2 sequences are MNHEY and SMNVEV (reference sequence).